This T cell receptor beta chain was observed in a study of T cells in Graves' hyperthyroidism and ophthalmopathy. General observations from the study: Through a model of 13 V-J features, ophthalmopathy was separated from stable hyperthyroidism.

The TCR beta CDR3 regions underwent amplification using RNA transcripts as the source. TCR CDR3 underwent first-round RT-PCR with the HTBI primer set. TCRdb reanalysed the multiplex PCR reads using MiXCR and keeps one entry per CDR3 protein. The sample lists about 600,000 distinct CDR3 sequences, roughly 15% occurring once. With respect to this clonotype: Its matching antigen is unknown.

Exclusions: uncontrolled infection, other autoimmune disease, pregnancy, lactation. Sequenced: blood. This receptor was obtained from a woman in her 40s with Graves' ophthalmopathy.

The CDR3 DNA reads as TGTGCCAGCAGTTATCGGGGAAGAAAAGCTTTCTTT. This sequence encodes CASSYRGRKAFF. The V gene is TRBV12-3 or TRBV12-4, the J gene TRBJ1-1, with D hard to call. The CDR3 has 12 amino acids. V was clipped by 4 bases and J by 9 bases, with 12 bases between them.